This T cell receptor (beta chain) is drawn from a study of Ad26.COV2.S vaccination and SARS-CoV-2 variants. Using immunoSEQ multiplex PCR, the repertoire was profiled, and TCRdb retains in-frame clones only, with some absent. The repertoire has about 350,000 clones, 92% of them found once; the top ten carry 3% to 5%. The study, taken as a whole, reports: The TCR-based breadth and depth measures might underestimate overall T cell responses. Vaccine recipients posted higher spike-specific TCR breadth than their placebo counterparts.

As concerns this clone: The antigen remains unidentified.

This specimen was peripheral blood, taken after recovery from COVID-19. The TCR originated in a human donor who had recovered from COVID-19.

The CDR3 loop reads CASTGPGGTEAFF. CDR3 DNA sequence: TGTGCCAGCACCGGGCCGGGGGGCACTGAAGCTTTCTTT. The rearrangement joins TRBV2 to TRBJ1-1; D possibly corresponds to TRBD1 (5 bases). Trimming removed 7 bases from V and 4 bases from J, with 13 bases in between. The CDR3 spans 13 residues. Germline V gene lookup returns CDR1 SNHLY and CDR2 FYNNEI.